This T cell receptor (beta chain) was recovered during a study of T-cell reconstitution after alpha-beta-depleted transplantation in children. Whole-study findings and limits: From surviving recipient T cells and thymic progenitors came the high day-60 TCRbeta diversity observed in some patients. It was reported that alpha-beta T cells came from several hundred expanded graft clones (about two months after transplant). From newly produced T cells came most of the T-cell counts and diversity one year after transplant.

Molecular barcoding with unique molecular identifiers was used for the TCRbeta library. One entry per CDR3 protein, called by TCRdb with MiXCR from the PCR reads. The sample yields just over 950,000 distinct CDR3 sequences, 25% to 30% seen once. This CDR3 has 16 residues. The germline gives CDR1 LGHNA, CDR2 YSLEER. The V and J ends lost 0 bases and 2 bases respectively, with 11 bases between them. This clonotype occurred a few times. What it recognizes is unknown. The sample consisted of PBMCs, mostly from graft donor cells, taken 360 days after TCRalphabeta/CD19-depleted stem cell transplant. This sequence was found in a boy younger than two who had a stem cell transplant for SCID, so the T cells may come from the graft donor. This chain links TRBV4-3 with TRBJ1-5, with a possible D match to TRBD1 (6 bases). The CDR3 DNA reads TGCGCCAGCAGCCAAGAAACAGGGCGAGGCAATCAGCCCCAGCATTTT. It codes for CASSQETGRGNQPQHF.